These T cell receptor beta chains were read from a single sample in a study of cytomegalovirus exposure and HLA in healthy donors. Profiled with immunoSEQ multiplex PCR; TCRdb holds only in-frame clones, not every one. The table has under 300,000 clones, roughly 70% seen once; the top ten hold over 2%. Sequencing used PBMCs. The receptors here all came from a female donor in good health and CMV-seronegative. CDR3s include the opening cysteine and the closing phenylalanine or tryptophan. The order of the fields is clone size, J gene, V gene, D gene, CDR3 protein, CDR3 DNA. The D gene is left open where the match is weak. Clone size is stated in some rows and not others, as once, few, many or a class when expanded.

.	TRBJ2-1	TRBV1	.	CTSSQDTPSREGVNEQFF	TGCACCAGCAGCCAAGATACCCCTTCGCGGGAGGGGGTTAATGAGCAGTTCTTC
.	TRBJ1-2	TRBV5-4	.	CASSRGAGANYGYTF	TGTGCCAGCTCAAGGGGGGCGGGGGCTAACTATGGCTACACCTTC
few	TRBJ2-3	TRBV5-1	TRBD2	CASSPRASGRGDTQYF	TGCGCCAGCAGCCCGAGGGCTAGCGGGAGGGGAGATACGCAGTATTTT
.	TRBJ2-5	TRBV11-2	TRBD2	CASLRGRTSGSEETQYF	TGTGCCAGCCTAAGGGGGCGGACTAGCGGGAGCGAAGAGACCCAGTACTTC
.	TRBJ2-5	TRBV18	TRBD2	CASSRSTSGSGETQYF	TGTGCCAGCTCACGATCGACTAGCGGGAGTGGAGAGACCCAGTACTTC
.	TRBJ1-3	TRBV6-5	.	CASSRTAYSGNTIYF	TGTGCCAGCAGCAGGACAGCCTACTCTGGAAACACCATATATTTT
.	TRBJ1-1	TRBV13	.	CASSAMTAGDTEAFF	TGTGCCAGCAGCGCGATGACCGCGGGCGACACTGAAGCTTTCTTT
.	TRBJ1-2	TRBV11-3	TRBD1	CASSNNWDRGRGEYGYTF	TGTGCCAGCAGCAACAATTGGGACAGGGGTAGAGGGGAATATGGCTACACCTTC
once	TRBJ1-3	TRBV28	.	CASSMRTGNTIYF	TGTGCCAGCAGTATGCGGACTGGAAACACCATATATTTT
.	TRBJ1-2	TRBV18	TRBD1	CASSPTGTGDYGYTF	TGTGCCAGCTCACCAACCGGGACAGGGGACTATGGCTACACCTTC
once	TRBJ2-2	TRBV19	TRBD1	CASRWGQGSPGELFF	TGTGCCAGTAGGTGGGGACAGGGGAGTCCCGGGGAGCTGTTTTTT
.	TRBJ2-7	TRBV4-1	TRBD2	CASSQDPGEGPYEQYF	TGCGCCAGCAGCCAAGATCCCGGGGAGGGTCCCTACGAGCAGTACTTC
.	TRBJ1-2	TRBV15	.	CATSRGAAGDGYTF	TGTGCCACCAGCAGAGGAGCGGCGGGGGATGGCTACACCTTC
few	TRBJ1-4	TRBV6-6	TRBD1	CASSRDRVEKLFF	TGTGCCAGCTCTAGGGACAGGGTTGAAAAACTGTTTTTT
.	TRBJ2-6	TRBV7-7	.	CASGAGSLNSGANVLTF	TGTGCCAGCGGAGCCGGGAGCCTTAACTCTGGGGCCAACGTCCTGACTTTC
.	TRBJ2-7	TRBV7-8	TRBD2	CASSLRLAGVYEQYF	TGTGCCAGCAGCTTACGCCTAGCGGGAGTCTACGAGCAGTACTTC
.	TRBJ2-7	TRBV19	TRBD2	CASKTSGFAYEQYF	TGTGCCAGTAAGACTAGCGGCTTTGCCTACGAGCAGTACTTC
few	TRBJ2-3	TRBV19	.	CASGRSKHSTDTQYF	TGTGCCAGTGGGCGCTCGAAGCATAGCACAGATACGCAGTATTTT
.	TRBJ1-3	TRBV18	.	CASSAGDTRGGNTIYF	TGTGCCAGCTCAGCAGGGGACACCCGGGGAGGAAACACCATATATTTT
few	TRBJ2-1	TRBV11-3	TRBD2	CASSFSFPAGVGDEQFF	TGTGCCAGCAGCTTCTCCTTCCCAGCGGGAGTGGGCGATGAGCAGTTCTTC
.	TRBJ2-1	TRBV2	TRBD2	CASSLLRGEQFF	TGTGCCAGCAGCCTTTTGCGGGGGGAGCAGTTCTTC
once	TRBJ1-1	TRBV19	TRBD1	CASSPDREWKAFF	TGTGCCAGTAGTCCGGACAGGGAATGGAAAGCTTTCTTT
.	TRBJ1-2	TRBV27	.	CASSFGGDNYGYTF	TGTGCCAGCAGTTTTGGCGGGGATAACTATGGCTACACCTTC